This T cell receptor beta chain was recorded in a study of T-cell memory formation after mild COVID-19 (dated by TCRdb to about 2021). With respect to the entire study: TCR sequence clusters from the two donors were largely donor specific. In two donors, T-cell clones that expanded and contracted after mild COVID-19 were tracked by sequencing TCRalpha and TCRbeta repertoires over time. The cohort comprised two young, previously healthy adult volunteers, one female and one male.

The full study reports these points: SARS-CoV-2 specificity was not confirmed for the second-wave clones peaking on day 37. The study covered only a couple of mild cases, and larger cohorts including severe cases with pre-infection samples were considered necessary. Balanced CD4/CD8 phenotypes were observed for clones contracting from day 15 to 85, whereas a bias towards CD4+ was observed for a second wave of clones expanding from day 15 to 37. Some responding clones were detected in pre-infection memory, suggesting pre-existing cross-reactive memory T cells joined the SARS-CoV-2 response. Contracting CD4+ clones were located mainly in the CM and EM memory subsets, whereas CD8+ clones were found to be enriched in EMRA.

Sequencing used an Illumina NovaSeq 6000. cDNA libraries for TCRalpha and TCRbeta were prepared by 5'RACE using constant-segment primers, with sample barcodes and unique molecular identifiers added. RNA was extracted from every sample with Trizol reagent. Amplification of the libraries took two PCR steps, and the second step added a second sample barcode plus Illumina TruSeq adapters. Libraries were sequenced on an Illumina NovaSeq with 2 x 150 bp paired-end reads. Regarding the original processing steps: With migec v1.2.7, reads were demultiplexed and then collapsed into UMI-guided consensus sequences. Using mixcr v2.1.11, the UMI consensuses were aligned to TRA and TRB V and J templates and assembled into clonotypes. A clonotype was counted as expanded or contracted only when both edgeR and NoisET called the clonotype significant, with the noise models trained on biological replicates. For edgeR calls, the thresholds were a false discovery rate-adjusted p below 0.01 and a log2 fold-change of 1. As an exploratory analysis of dynamics, max-normalized trajectories of the 1000 most abundant clonotypes were examined with PCA combined with hierarchical clustering. Separately sequenced CD4+ and CD8+ repertoires were used to assign the CD4 or CD8 phenotype of responding clones. Clones were called with MiXCR by TCRdb after fastp trimmed the public reads at Q25, and only in-frame beta chains were retained. Every CDR3 protein is listed once, alongside the most common genes and DNA of its rows. None of the V and J calls come from the authors' own analysis; TCRdb made them. The sample table shows about half a million distinct CDR3 sequences, and around a sixth are seen once. The top ten clonotypes cover 10% to 15% of the sample.

CDR1 DFQATT and CDR2 SNEGSKA were looked up in the germline V gene (reference sequence). V gives up 0 bases and J gives up 7 bases, and the segment between their germline ends measures 12 bases. Including cysteine and phenylalanine, the CDR3 has 14 amino acids. The read is trimmed to its CDR3 DNA, 42 bases read in frame from base 1. This clonotype was detected only a few times. What this receptor recognizes is not known. No base-level quality is on record; no much larger clone is a single base apart. Ficoll-Paque density gradient centrifugation was the method used to isolate PBMCs. The chain was built from TRBV20-1 and TRBJ1-4, with the D gene not clear enough to name. The sample consisted of PBMCs or a T cell subset sorted from them (not recorded which). The TCR originated in an adult woman who had mild COVID-19 (a few samples of this study predate the infection). The sample titles of this study are shuffled in the database, so cell type and time point are left out; the donor was told from shared clones. The nucleotide sequence is TGCAGTGCTAGAGAGACGAGTCCCACTGAAAAACTGTTTTTT. This encodes CSARETSPTEKLFF.